A single sample gave rise to the 22 T cell receptor beta chains below, sequenced in a study of T cells in Graves' hyperthyroidism and ophthalmopathy. Amplification of TCR beta CDR3 regions was performed using RNA transcripts as template. First-round RT-PCR targeting the TCR CDR3 was performed with the HTBI primer set. TCRdb reanalysed the multiplex PCR reads using MiXCR and keeps one entry per CDR3 protein. This table holds 350,000 or so distinct CDR3 sequences, roughly 18% found once. The specimen sequenced was blood. Receptors were obtained from a woman in her thirties or forties with Graves' ophthalmopathy.

This clonotype was picked up many times. This chain links TRBV29-1 with TRBJ2-5, with 7 bases lining up with TRBD1. CDR1 and CDR2 (germline): SQVTM, ANQGSEA. Trimming removed 7 bases from V and 3 bases from J; junction bases left unmatched: 8. The CDR3 contains 13 residues. The CDR3 reads CSAAGTVEETQYF. The CDR3 DNA is TGCAGCGCAGCCGGGACAGTCGAAGAGACCCAGTACTTC.

This clonotype has at least ten counts. The V call is TRBV5-1, the J call TRBJ2-7; D might be TRBD2 (6 bases). Germline V gene sequence: CDR1 SGHRS, CDR2 YFSETQ. The CDR3 covers 15 residues. V was clipped by 3 bases and J by 3 bases, with 16 bases between them. The CDR3 region is CASSSMAGRHYEQYF. The CDR3 nucleotides are TGCGCCAGCAGCTCAATGGCGGGACGGCACTACGAGCAGTACTTC. Together with reference TRBV5-1 and TRBJ2-7, the CDR3 gives the full variable domain: KAGVTQTPRYLIKTRGQQVTLSCSPISGHRSVSWYQQTPGQGLQFLFEYFSETQRNKGNFPGRFSGRQFSNSRSEMNVSTLELGDSALYLCASSSMAGRHYEQYFGPGTRLTVT.

This clonotype was detected many times. The chain recombines TRBV7-2 with TRBJ1-1, with TRBD1 identical over 7 bases. V shed 6 bases, J shed 4 bases, and the junction held 8 bases outside the gene matches. The CDR3 totals 14 residues. Germline CDR1 reads SGHTA; CDR2 reads FQGNSA. DNA for the CDR3: TGTGCCAGCAGTTTACAGGGGATGTCCACTGAAGCTTTCTTT. This gives the protein CASSLQGMSTEAFF.

Details on this clonotype: This may arise from a read error, as a much more abundant clone is one base away. This rearrangement joins TRBV5-1 to TRBJ2-7; 7 bases agree with TRBD1. Trimming took 2 bases from V and 6 from J; bases not matched to a gene: 8. The length of the CDR3 is 14 residues. The germline CDR1 and CDR2 sequences are SGHRS and YFSETQ. The CDR3 coding sequence is TGCGCCAGCAGCTTTTCTACCCACAGGGGCGAGCAGTACTTC. Amino acids: CASSFSTHRGEQYF.

V and J are TRBV27 and TRBJ1-2; D is perhaps TRBD1 (5 bases). Trimming shortened V by 4 bases and J by 2 bases, and 8 bases separated the two germline ends. Germline CDR1 reads MNHEY; CDR2 reads SMNVEV (reference sequence). The CDR3 runs 13 residues. CDR3 sequence (DNA): TGTGCCAGCAGTTCCCGGGACAACTATGGCTACACCTTC. Protein sequence: CASSSRDNYGYTF.

This clonotype appeared many times. V is TRBV12-3 or TRBV12-4 and J is TRBJ1-1; D is perhaps TRBD1 (5 bases). The CDR3 has 15 amino acids. With 3 bases removed from V and 0 bases from J, the gap between germline ends came to 11 bases. As DNA, the CDR3 is TGTGCCAGCAGTTTCCATCAGGGAATGAACACTGAAGCTTTCTTT. The encoded protein is CASSFHQGMNTEAFF.

This clonotype was counted ten times or more. The rearrangement links TRBV28 to TRBJ1-2; D gene uncertain. The V and J ends lost 6 bases and 4 bases respectively, with 18 bases between them. CDR3 size: 15 residues. Looked up from germline, CDR1 is MDHEN and CDR2 is SYDVKM. The CDR3 loop is CASRRIRAPPYGYTF. The CDR3 DNA is TGTGCCAGCAGGCGAATCCGGGCCCCCCCCTATGGCTACACCTTC.

This clonotype came up many times. The chain employs TRBV27 and TRBJ2-5, with a weak D call TRBD2 (7 bases). The CDR3 loop spans 17 amino acids. The ends were cut back, 6 bases at V and 1 base at J, with 21 bases in the middle. Germline loops: CDR1 MNHEY, CDR2 SMNVEV (reference sequence). The CDR3 here is CASSPSEGGTPQETQYF. DNA of the CDR3: TGTGCCAGCAGCCCCTCCGAGGGGGGGACGCCCCAAGAGACCCAGTACTTC.

The V gene is TRBV6-1, the J gene TRBJ1-2, with unresolved D. V gave up 6 bases and J gave up 2 bases, with 19 bases separating them. The CDR3 consists of 16 residues. CDR1 MNHNS and CDR2 SASEGT come from the germline V gene. The CDR3 region has the DNA TGTGCCAGCAGGGCCTTGTTGAATGGGGAAAACTATGGCTACACCTTC. It specifies CASRALLNGENYGYTF.

CDR3 sequence reads: CASQAGGTDTGELFF. CDR3 bases: TGTGCCAGCCAAGCGGGAGGGACGGACACCGGGGAGCTGTTTTTT. V gene TRBV7-8 combines with J gene TRBJ2-2; 10 nucleotides match TRBD2. Trimming cost V 8 bases and J 3 bases; bases outside gene matches: 6. Germline CDR1 SGHVS, CDR2 FQNEAQ. The CDR3 is 15 amino acids.

This clonotype has at least ten counts. This sequence joins TRBV28 and TRBJ1-1; maybe TRBD1 (6 bases). Germline V gene lookup returns CDR1 MDHEN and CDR2 SYDVKM. The CDR3 loop spans 15 amino acids. V shed 6 bases and J shed 3 bases, with 17 bases lying between them. The CDR3 region is CASRDSRGSDTEAFF. For the CDR3, the DNA is TGTGCCAGCAGAGATTCCAGGGGCTCGGACACTGAAGCTTTCTTT.

In its sample, this clonotype was seen many times. The rearrangement links TRBV19 to TRBJ1-1, with a possible D match to TRBD1 (5 bases). The V end lost 1 base, the J end lost 8 bases, and 11 bases lay between the germline ends. This CDR3 has 13 amino acids. CDR1 is LNHDA and CDR2 is SQIVND in the germline V gene (reference sequence). Here the CDR3 reads CASSIVGEPEAFF. CDR3 sequence (DNA): TGTGCCAGTAGTATAGTGGGGGAACCAGAAGCTTTCTTT. The variable domain in full, with the rest retrieved from reference TRBV19 and TRBJ1-1, is DGGITQSPKYLFRKEGQNVTLSCEQNLNHDAMYWYRQDPGQGLRLIYYSQIVNDFQKGDIAEGYSVSREKKESFPLTVTSAQKNPTAFYLCASSIVGEPEAFFGQGTRLTVV.

As concerns this clonotype: One end of the junction does not line up with germline, which may come from a read error. This chain links TRBV6-1 with TRBJ2-7; D is perhaps TRBD1 or TRBD2 (5 bases each). This CDR3 spans 13 amino acids. The germline gives CDR1 MNHNS, CDR2 SASEGT. In DNA form, the CDR3 reads TGTGCCAGCAGCAAACAGGACTCCTTCGAGCAGTACTTC. Encoded protein: CASSKQDSFEQYF.

This clonotype was counted ten times or more. V is TRBV6-1 and J is TRBJ2-7; no clear D gene. CDR1 MNHNS and CDR2 SASEGT come from the germline V gene. Trimming removed 5 bases at V and 8 bases at J, with 10 bases between. CDR3 length: 11 amino acids. CDR3 nucleotide sequence: TGTGCCAGCAGTCAAGGTGGGAAGCAGTACTTC. This codes for CASSQGGKQYF.

The table lists this clonotype with many counts. The V and J genes are TRBV18 and TRBJ1-5; D call uncertain. Germline V gene data show CDR1 as KGHSH and CDR2 as LQKENI. With 2 bases removed from V and 3 bases from J, the gap between germline ends came to 5 bases. This CDR3 spans 13 amino acids. The CDR3 spells CASSPGYNQPQHF. The CDR3 DNA reads as TGTGCCAGCTCACCAGGGTACAATCAGCCCCAGCATTTT.

This clonotype came up many times. The genes are TRBV19 and TRBJ2-1, with TRBD2 matching 10 bases. The germline V gene has CDR1 LNHDA and CDR2 SQIVND (reference sequence). V lost 7 bases to trimming and J lost 4 bases; unmatched junction nucleotides: 13. This CDR3 is built from 17 residues. The CDR3 loop reads CASKGWASGSKYNEQFF. The CDR3 bases are TGTGCCAGTAAAGGGTGGGCTAGCGGGAGTAAGTACAATGAGCAGTTCTTC.

This clonotype was counted ten times or more. The chain couples TRBV6-5 to TRBJ1-1, with D possibly matching TRBD1 (5 bases). Trimming stripped 2 bases from V and 4 bases from J, with 11 bases between. This CDR3 is 14 amino acids long. Germline V gene sequence: CDR1 MNHEY, CDR2 SVGAGI. In DNA form, the CDR3 reads TGTGCCAGCAGTTACGCCCTCGGGGGCACTGAAGCTTTCTTT. It translates to CASSYALGGTEAFF.

The chain combines TRBV20-1 with TRBJ2-5, with D perhaps TRBD2 (5 bases). Germline lookup yields CDR1 DFQATT and CDR2 SNEGSKA (reference sequence). Trimming pared 0 bases from V and 5 bases from J, leaving 10 bases between. CDR3 length equals 13 residues. The CDR3 sequence is CSARDGISETQYF. The CDR3 DNA follows: TGCAGTGCTAGAGACGGGATATCGGAGACCCAGTACTTC.

This chain uses TRBV6-1 with TRBJ2-7, with a weak D call TRBD1 (7 bases). From germline, CDR1 is MNHNS and CDR2 SASEGT. The CDR3 runs to 15 residues. Trimming shortened V by 6 bases and J by 7 bases, and 22 bases separated the two germline ends. The CDR3, as DNA: TGTGCCAGCAGCCTCCGAGGGACAGCTAGCGTGGAGCAGTACTTC. Encoded protein: CASSLRGTASVEQYF.

This clonotype was found many times. V usage is TRBV28 and J usage is TRBJ2-7; D not resolved. CDR1 and CDR2 (germline): MDHEN, SYDVKM. The V end was cut by 3 bases, the J end by 3 bases, with 12 bases between. The CDR3 sequence is 14 residues long. For the CDR3, the DNA is TGTGCCAGCAGTTTTCCCGGGCGGAACTACGAGCAGTACTTC. As protein: CASSFPGRNYEQYF. Full variable domain (missing parts from reference TRBV28 and TRBJ2-7): DVKVTQSSRYLVKRTGEKVFLECVQDMDHENMFWYRQDPGLGLRLIYFSYDVKMKEKGDIPEGYSVSREKKERFSLILESASTNQTSMYLCASSFPGRNYEQYFGPGTRLTVT.

This clonotype was counted at least ten times. V is TRBV20-1 and J is TRBJ2-5, with 8 positions matching TRBD2. Germline CDR1 is DFQATT and CDR2 is SNEGSKA (reference sequence). J lost 5 bases, V lost 2 bases, and 10 bases had no gene match. The CDR3 runs 15 residues. The CDR3 region is CSARYVSGGWETQYF. The DNA of the CDR3 is TGCAGTGCTAGATATGTGTCGGGAGGGTGGGAGACCCAGTACTTC.

This clonotype was seen only once. The chain is built from TRBV6-5 and TRBJ2-5; D possibly corresponds to TRBD2 (5 bases). Trimming took 3 bases from V and 4 from J, leaving 18 bases between them. From germline, CDR1 is MNHEY and CDR2 SVGAGI. The CDR3 length is 16 residues. CDR3 protein: CASSYSVPSGGETQYF. DNA of the CDR3: TGTGCCAGCAGTTATTCGGTCCCCTCTGGAGGAGAGACCCAGTACTTC.